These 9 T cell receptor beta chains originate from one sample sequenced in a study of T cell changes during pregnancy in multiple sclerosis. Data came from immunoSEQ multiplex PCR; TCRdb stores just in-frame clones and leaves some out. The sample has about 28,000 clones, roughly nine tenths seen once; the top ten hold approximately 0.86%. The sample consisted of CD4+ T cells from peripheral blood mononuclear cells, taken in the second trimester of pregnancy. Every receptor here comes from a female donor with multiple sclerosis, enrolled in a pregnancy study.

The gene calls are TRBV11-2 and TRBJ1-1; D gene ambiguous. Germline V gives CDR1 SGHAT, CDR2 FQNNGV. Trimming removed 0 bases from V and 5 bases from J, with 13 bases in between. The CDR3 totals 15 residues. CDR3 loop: CASSLDRMEWTEAFF. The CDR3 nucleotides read TGTGCCAGCAGCTTAGATCGTATGGAGTGGACTGAAGCTTTCTTT.

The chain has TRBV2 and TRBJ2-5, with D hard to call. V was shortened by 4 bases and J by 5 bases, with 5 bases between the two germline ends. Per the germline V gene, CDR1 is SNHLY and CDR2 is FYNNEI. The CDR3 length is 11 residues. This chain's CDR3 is CASSVYETQYF. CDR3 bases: TGTGCCAGCAGTGTATATGAGACCCAGTACTTC.

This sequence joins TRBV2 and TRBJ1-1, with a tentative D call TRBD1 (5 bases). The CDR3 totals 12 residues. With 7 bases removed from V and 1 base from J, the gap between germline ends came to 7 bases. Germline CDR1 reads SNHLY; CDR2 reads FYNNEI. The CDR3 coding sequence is TGTGCCAGCATGGGGCGGAACACTGAAGCTTTCTTT. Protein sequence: CASMGRNTEAFF.

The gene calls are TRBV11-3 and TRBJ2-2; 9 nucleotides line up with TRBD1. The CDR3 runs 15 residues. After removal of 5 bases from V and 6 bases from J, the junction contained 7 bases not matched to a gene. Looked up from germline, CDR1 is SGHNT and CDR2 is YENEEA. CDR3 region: CASSEGQGDSGELFF. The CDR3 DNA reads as TGTGCCAGCAGCGAGGGACAGGGTGATTCCGGGGAGCTGTTTTTT.

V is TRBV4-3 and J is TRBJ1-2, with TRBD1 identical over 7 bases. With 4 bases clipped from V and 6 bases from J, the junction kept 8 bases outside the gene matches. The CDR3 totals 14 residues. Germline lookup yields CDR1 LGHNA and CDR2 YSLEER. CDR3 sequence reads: CASSRVDRENGYTF. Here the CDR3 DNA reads TGCGCCAGCAGCCGGGTCGACAGGGAAAATGGCTACACCTTC.

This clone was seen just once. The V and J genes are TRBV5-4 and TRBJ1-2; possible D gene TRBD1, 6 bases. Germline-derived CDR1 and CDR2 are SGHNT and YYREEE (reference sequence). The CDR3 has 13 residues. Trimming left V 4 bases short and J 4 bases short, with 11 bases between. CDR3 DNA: TGTGCCAGCAGCCTACAGGGCATCTATGGCTACACCTTC. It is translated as CASSLQGIYGYTF.

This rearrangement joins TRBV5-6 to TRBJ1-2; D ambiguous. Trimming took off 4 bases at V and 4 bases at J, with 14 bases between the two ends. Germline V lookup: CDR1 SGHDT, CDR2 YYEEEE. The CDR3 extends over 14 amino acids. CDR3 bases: TGTGCCAGCAGCGTATTCCAGGCCTTCTATGGCTACACCTTC. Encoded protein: CASSVFQAFYGYTF.

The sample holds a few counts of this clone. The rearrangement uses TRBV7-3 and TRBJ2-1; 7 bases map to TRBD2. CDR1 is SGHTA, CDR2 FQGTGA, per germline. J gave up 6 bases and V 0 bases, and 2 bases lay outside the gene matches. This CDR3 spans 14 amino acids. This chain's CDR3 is CASSLTSGGNEQFF. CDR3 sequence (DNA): TGTGCCAGCAGCTTAACGTCGGGGGGCAATGAGCAGTTCTTC. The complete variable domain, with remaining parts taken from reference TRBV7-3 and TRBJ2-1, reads GAGVSQTPSNKVTEKGKYVELRCDPISGHTALYWYRQSLGQGPEFLIYFQGTGAADDSGLPNDRFFAVRPEGSVSTLKIQRTERGDSAVYLCASSLTSGGNEQFFGPGTRLTVL.

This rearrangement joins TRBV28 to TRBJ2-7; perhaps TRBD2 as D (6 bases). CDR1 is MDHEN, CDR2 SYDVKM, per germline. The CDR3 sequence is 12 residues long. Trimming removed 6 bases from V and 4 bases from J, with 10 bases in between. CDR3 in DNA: TGTGCCAGCAGGTCCAGCGGGTACGAGCAGTACTTC. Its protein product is CASRSSGYEQYF.